The source of this TCR beta chain is a study of T-cell memory formation after mild COVID-19. The study's findings and limits: Clones contracting across day 15 to 85 had a balanced CD4/CD8 profile; later expanding clones leaned CD4+. Cross-reactive memory apparently joined, as some responding clones appeared in pre-infection memory. Still unconfirmed is whether the second-wave clones peaking on day 37 recognized SARS-CoV-2.

5'RACE primed at constant segments yielded TCR alpha and TCR beta cDNA libraries bearing sample barcodes and UMIs. MiXCR, applied by TCRdb to the 5' RACE reads, yields one record per CDR3 protein. The data hold roughly 480,000 distinct CDR3 sequences, with around a quarter observed a single time. This clonotype was detected a few times. The antigen is undetermined. This TCR came from an adult woman who had mild COVID-19 (a few samples of this study predate the infection). Cell type and time point are not known. Specimen: PBMCs or a T cell subset sorted from them (not recorded which).

CDR3 amino acids: CASSYGGTNEKLFF. The DNA of the CDR3 is TGTGCCAGCAGTTACGGGGGGACTAATGAAAAACTGTTTTTT. The chain uses TRBV6-5 and TRBJ1-4; TRBD1 might be the D (5 bases). This CDR3 has 14 amino acids. The V end lost 2 bases, the J end lost 2 bases, and 6 bases lay between the germline ends. The germline V gene has CDR1 MNHEY and CDR2 SVGAGI.